In this sample, the clone carrying this T cell receptor beta chain turned up once. Its antigen remains unidentified. As defined, naive CD8 cells were CD45RO-negative and positively selected for CCR7, with terminally differentiated effector memory CD45RA+ cells excluded. Assay used: immunoSEQ multiplex PCR; TCRdb lists only in-frame clones, some missing. In the table there are around 1.9 million clones, about 92% of which are singletons. This sample was included in a study of shared clonotypes between healthy human individuals. The wider study: CD4 naive cells filled three plates per donor, CD4 memory three, CD8 naive two and CD8 memory one.

Study-wide findings and caveats: For sorted subsets, rarefaction showed incomplete sequencing despite large depth.

The source of this sequence is a man between 18 and 35 years old in good health. Some clones in this sample may be carry-over from other donors' samples. The sequenced sample consisted of naive CD8+ T cells from PBMCs.

CDR3 sequence: CASSLGPNSGNTQYF. CDR3 DNA: TGTGCCAGCAGCTTAGGGCCAAACTCAGGGAATACGCAGTATTTT. The chain combines TRBV7-9 with TRBJ2-3; D might be TRBD1 (5 bases). CDR1 is SEHNR, CDR2 FQNEAQ, per germline (reference sequence). The CDR3 is 15 amino acids. Between the trimmed V and J ends, which lost 1 base and 7 bases, there was a span of 15 bases. Complete variable domain (other parts from reference TRBV7-9 and TRBJ2-3): DTGVSQNPRHKITKRGQNVTFRCDPISEHNRLYWYRQTLGQGPEFLTYFQNEAQLEKSRLLSDRFSAERPKGSFSTLEIQRTEQGDSAMYLCASSLGPNSGNTQYFGPGTRLTVL.